This passage covers 13 T cell receptor beta chains from one sample sequenced in a study of T cells in Graves' hyperthyroidism and ophthalmopathy (dated by TCRdb to between 2019 and 2020). The library was made by multiplex PCR. The sequencer listed for this sample is Illumina HiSeq 2000. Amplification of TCR beta CDR3 regions was carried out from RNA transcripts. The TCR CDR3 was subjected to a first round of RT-PCR using the HTBI primer set and the Qiagen OneStep RT-PCR kit. The public reads were run again by TCRdb, first through fastp at Q25 and then through MiXCR, and only productive beta chains were kept. Each CDR3 protein appears once, grouped with its most common genes and DNA. The sample table shows 500,000 to 600,000 distinct CDR3 sequences, and approximately 44% are seen once. The top ten hold around 20% of the sample. Sequencing was done on a sample of peripheral blood or thyroid tissue (not recorded which). These receptors all stem from an adult woman with Graves' disease, either hyperthyroidism or ophthalmopathy (not recorded which).

CDR3 sequence: CASSHVAGQGMFF. The DNA of the CDR3 is TGTGCCAGCAGCCACGTAGCCGGACAGGGCATGTTTTTT. The chain has TRBV14 and TRBJ1-4; 8 bases line up with TRBD1. V shed 3 bases, J shed 15 bases, and the junction held 9 bases outside the gene matches. Germline CDR1 is SGHDN and CDR2 is FVKESK. The CDR3 extends over 13 amino acids.

This chain connects TRBV10-3 to TRBJ1-5, with D unclear. The CDR3 runs 13 residues. V dropped 6 bases and J dropped 5 bases, with 11 bases sitting between them. In germline, CDR1 is ENHRY, CDR2 SYGVKD. CDR3 DNA sequence: TGTGCCATCAGCCGAGACCCGGATCAGCCCCAGCATTTT. Translated, it gives CAISRDPDQPQHF.

This clonotype was seen a handful of times. The V call is TRBV2, the J call TRBJ2-3, with 7 bases aligning to TRBD2. Germline values: CDR1 SNHLY, CDR2 FYNNEI. The CDR3 is made up of 16 amino acids. V shed 8 bases, J shed 1 base, and the junction held 12 bases outside the gene matches. For the CDR3, the DNA is TGTGCCAGCTCGGGTGGGGAGGGAAGTGGCACAGATACGCAGTATTTT. This translates into CASSGGEGSGTDTQYF. Looking up the rest from reference TRBV2 and TRBJ2-3 gives the full variable domain: EPEVTQTPSHQVTQMGQEVILRCVPISNHLYFYWYRQILGQKVEFLVSFYNNEISEKSEIFDDQFSVERPDGSNFTLKIRSTKLEDSAMYFCASSGGEGSGTDTQYFGPGTRLTVL.

This clonotype came up many times. The chain carries TRBV5-1 and TRBJ2-7, with 8 nucleotides matching TRBD1. The CDR3 has 15 residues. Germline V gene lookup returns CDR1 SGHRS and CDR2 YFSETQ. Unmatched junction bases numbered 7, after V lost 0 bases and J lost 5 bases. The CDR3 loop is CASSLAGQVLHEQYF. The CDR3 coding sequence is TGCGCCAGCAGCTTGGCGGGACAGGTACTCCACGAGCAGTACTTC.

This clonotype was picked up many times. The rearrangement uses TRBV10-2 and TRBJ1-2; 8 bases map to TRBD1. Germline V gives CDR1 WSHSY, CDR2 SAAADI. The CDR3 covers 13 residues. The J segment lost 8 bases and the V segment lost 3 bases, leaving 5 bases of the junction unmatched. The CDR3 loop is CASSERGTGGYTF. The CDR3 bases are TGCGCCAGCAGTGAACGCGGGACAGGAGGCTACACCTTC.

In the case of this clonotype: At one of its ends the junction is not consistent with the germline gene, which may arise from a read error. This chain joins TRBV7-7 and TRBJ2-5; D may be TRBD1 (5 bases). The CDR3 has 13 residues. Germline lookup yields CDR1 SSHAT and CDR2 FNYEAQ (reference sequence). CDR3 nucleotide sequence: TGTGCTAGCAGCAGGACAAGGGATCAGCCCCAGTACTTC. This encodes CASSRTRDQPQYF.

V is TRBV20-1 and J is TRBJ1-3; D is unclear. The CDR3 has 14 residues. V shed 5 bases and J shed 2 bases, with 13 bases lying between them. Germline loops: CDR1 DFQATT, CDR2 SNEGSKA (reference sequence). Here the CDR3 reads CSAHDMVAGNTIYF. In nucleotides, the CDR3 is TGCAGTGCTCATGACATGGTGGCTGGAAACACCATATATTTT.

This clonotype was seen ten or more times. The V call is TRBV9, the J call TRBJ1-2, with D tentatively TRBD1 (5 bases). From germline, CDR1 is SGDLS and CDR2 YYNGEE. This CDR3 spans 11 amino acids. Between the trimmed V and J ends, which lost 3 bases and 8 bases, there was a span of 8 bases. The CDR3, as DNA: TGTGCCAGCAGCGCAGGGATCGGCTACACCTTC. Translating it yields CASSAGIGYTF.

DNA for the CDR3: TGTGCCACCAGCAGAGATGATAGTGGGACTGCCCAGTACTTC. It translates to CATSRDDSGTAQYF. The V call is TRBV15, the J call TRBJ2-5; a possible D gene is TRBD2 (6 bases). CDR3 size: 14 residues. Trimming removed 0 bases from V and 9 bases from J, with 14 bases in between. The germline CDR1 and CDR2 sequences are LNHNV and YYDKDF (reference sequence).

Many counts were recorded for this clonotype. The gene calls are TRBV13 and TRBJ1-2, with 10 bases matching TRBD1. CDR3 length: 16 residues. J gave up 6 bases and V 6 bases, and 13 bases lay outside the gene matches. The germline V gene has CDR1 PRHDT and CDR2 FYEKMQ (reference sequence). CDR3 sequence: CASSSLRDRGMDGYTF. For the CDR3, the DNA is TGTGCCAGCAGTTCCCTCCGGGACAGGGGTATGGATGGCTACACCTTC.

The V gene is TRBV15, the J gene TRBJ1-2, with no clear D. The CDR3 loop spans 15 amino acids. The germline gives CDR1 LNHNV, CDR2 YYDKDF (reference sequence). The ends were cut back, 3 bases at V and 1 base at J, with 12 bases in the middle. The chain's CDR3 is CATSSLTTDNYGYTF. The CDR3 DNA reads TGTGCCACCAGCAGCTTGACCACGGATAACTATGGCTACACCTTC. Complete variable domain (other parts from reference TRBV15 and TRBJ1-2): DAMVIQNPRYQVTQFGKPVTLSCSQTLNHNVMYWYQQKSSQAPKLLFHYYDKDFNNEADTPDNFQSRRPNTSFCFLDIRSPGLGDTAMYLCATSSLTTDNYGYTFGSGTRLTVV.

The chain has TRBV6-1 and TRBJ1-5; 10 bases line up with TRBD1. The CDR3 sequence is 15 residues long. The germline gives CDR1 MNHNS, CDR2 SASEGT. V gave up 1 base and J gave up 5 bases; unmatched junction bases: 2. CDR3 coding DNA: TGTGCCAGCAGTGAAGGGACAGGGGGTGATCAGCCCCAGCATTTT. Protein product: CASSEGTGGDQPQHF.

This clonotype was found many times. The V call is TRBV5-1, the J call TRBJ2-7; 10 bases are a match to TRBD1. Germline CDR1 and CDR2: SGHRS and YFSETQ. The V segment lost 0 bases and the J segment 9 bases; nucleotides outside the gene matches: 15. The CDR3 consists of 17 residues. The CDR3 region is CASSLDPLGQGKVRQYF. The DNA for the CDR3 is TGCGCCAGCAGCTTGGACCCCCTGGGACAGGGGAAGGTACGGCAGTACTTC.